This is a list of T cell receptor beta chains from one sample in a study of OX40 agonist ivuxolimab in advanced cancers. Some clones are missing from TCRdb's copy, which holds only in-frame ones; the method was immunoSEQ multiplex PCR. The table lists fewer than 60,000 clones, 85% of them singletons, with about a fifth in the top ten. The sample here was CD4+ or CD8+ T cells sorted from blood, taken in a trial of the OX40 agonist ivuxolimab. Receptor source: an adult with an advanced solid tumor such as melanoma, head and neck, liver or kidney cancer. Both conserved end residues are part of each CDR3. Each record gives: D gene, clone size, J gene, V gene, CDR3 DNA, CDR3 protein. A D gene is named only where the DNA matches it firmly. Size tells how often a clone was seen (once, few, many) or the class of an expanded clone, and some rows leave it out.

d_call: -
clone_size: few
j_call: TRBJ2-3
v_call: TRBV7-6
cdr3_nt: TGTGCCAGCAGCTTGAGGAGGGAGGTCGGGACAGATACGCAGTATTTT
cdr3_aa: CASSLRREVGTDTQYF

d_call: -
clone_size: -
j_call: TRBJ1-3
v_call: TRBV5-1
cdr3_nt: TGCGCCAGCAGCTTAGCTGGGGCAAATGGAAACACCATATATTTT
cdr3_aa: CASSLAGANGNTIYF

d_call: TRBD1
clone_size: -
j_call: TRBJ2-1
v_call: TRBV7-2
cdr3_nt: TGTGCCAGCAGAAACCGGGACAGGGGAAGCAATGAGCAGTTCTTC
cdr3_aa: CASRNRDRGSNEQFF

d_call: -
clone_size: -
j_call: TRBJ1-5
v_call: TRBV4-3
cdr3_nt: TGCGCCAGCAGCCAGGACAGCTTCAATCAGCCCCAGCATTTT
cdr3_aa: CASSQDSFNQPQHF

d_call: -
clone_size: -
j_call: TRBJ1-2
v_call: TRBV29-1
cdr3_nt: TGCAGCGTTGAAGATGAAGGGGAGGCAGTGACTAACTATGGCTACACCTTC
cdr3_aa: CSVEDEGEAVTNYGYTF

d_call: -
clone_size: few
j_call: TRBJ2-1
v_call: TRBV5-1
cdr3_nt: TGCGCCAGCAGCTTGAATGTCGATGAGCAGTTCTTC
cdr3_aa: CASSLNVDEQFF

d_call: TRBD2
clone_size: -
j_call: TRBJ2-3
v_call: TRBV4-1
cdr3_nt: TGCGCCAGCAGTCAGCGGGGGCCCGGCACAGATACGCAGTATTTT
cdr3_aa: CASSQRGPGTDTQYF

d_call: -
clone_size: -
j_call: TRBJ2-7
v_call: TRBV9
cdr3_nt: TGTGCCAGCAGTATCCGGGACACATCCTACGAGCAGTACTTC
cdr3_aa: CASSIRDTSYEQYF

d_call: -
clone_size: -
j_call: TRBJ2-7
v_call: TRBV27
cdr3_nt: TGTGCCAGCAGCCGGGACAACTCCTACGAGCAGTACTTC
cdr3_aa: CASSRDNSYEQYF

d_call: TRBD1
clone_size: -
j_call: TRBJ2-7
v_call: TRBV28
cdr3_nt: TGTGCCAGCATATGGACAGGGCTGAACGAGCAGTACTTC
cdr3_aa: CASIWTGLNEQYF

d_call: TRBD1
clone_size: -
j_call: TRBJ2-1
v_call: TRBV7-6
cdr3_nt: TGTGCCAGCAGCTTGCAGGGGGCCCCTTTCGAGCAGTTCTTC
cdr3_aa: CASSLQGAPFEQFF

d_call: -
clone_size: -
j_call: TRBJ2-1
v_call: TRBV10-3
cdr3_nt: TGTGCCATCAGTGAGGGTTCCTACAATGAGCAGTTCTTC
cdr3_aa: CAISEGSYNEQFF

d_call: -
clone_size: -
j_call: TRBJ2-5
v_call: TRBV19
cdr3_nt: TGTGCCAGTAGTAGACTAGGGGGTATTTTGGAGACCCAGTACTTC
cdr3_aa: CASSRLGGILETQYF

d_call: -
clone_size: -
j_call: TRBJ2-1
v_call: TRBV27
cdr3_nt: TGTGCCAGCAGCCAACTAGGCAATGAGCAGTTCTTC
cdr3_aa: CASSQLGNEQFF

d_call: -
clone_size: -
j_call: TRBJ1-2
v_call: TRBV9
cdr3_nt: TGTGCCAGCAAGCTTAATCCGGGATACGGCTATGGCTACACCTTC
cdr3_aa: CASKLNPGYGYGYTF

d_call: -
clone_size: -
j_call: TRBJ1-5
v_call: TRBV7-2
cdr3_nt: TGTGCCAGCAGCTTATTGGGCAGGGATCAGCCCCAGCATTTT
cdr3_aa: CASSLLGRDQPQHF

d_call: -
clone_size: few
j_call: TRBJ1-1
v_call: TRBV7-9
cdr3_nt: TGTGCCAGCAGCCGAGGTAACACTGAAGCTTTCTTT
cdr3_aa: CASSRGNTEAFF

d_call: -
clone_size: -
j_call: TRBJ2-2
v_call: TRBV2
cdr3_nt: TGTGCCAGCATCCCCTCAGGGCAGGCTACGAACACCGGGGAGCTGTTTTTT
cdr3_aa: CASIPSGQATNTGELFF

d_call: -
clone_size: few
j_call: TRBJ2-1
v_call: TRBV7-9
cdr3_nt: TGTGCCAGCAGCAGTGACATTAGGGGATACAATGAGCAGTTCTTC
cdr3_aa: CASSSDIRGYNEQFF

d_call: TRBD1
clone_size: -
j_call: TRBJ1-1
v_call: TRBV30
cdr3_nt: TGTGCCTGGGACAGGGGGAACACTGAAGCTTTCTTT
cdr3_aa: CAWDRGNTEAFF

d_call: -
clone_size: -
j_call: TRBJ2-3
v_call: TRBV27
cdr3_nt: TGTGCCAGCAGTCCCGGGGGCACAGATACGCAGTATTTT
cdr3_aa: CASSPGGTDTQYF

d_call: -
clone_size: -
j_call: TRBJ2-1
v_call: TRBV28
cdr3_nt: TGTGCCAGCCAGGGGGGTTCATCCTACAATGAGCAGTTCTTC
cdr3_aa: CASQGGSSYNEQFF

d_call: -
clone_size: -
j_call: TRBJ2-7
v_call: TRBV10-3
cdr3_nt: TGTGCCATCAGTGGGGTGGGATACGAGCAGTACTTC
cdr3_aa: CAISGVGYEQYF

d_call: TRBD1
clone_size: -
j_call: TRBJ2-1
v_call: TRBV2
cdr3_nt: TGTGCCAGCAGTGAAGGGACAGGGGGGTACAATGAGCAGTTCTTC
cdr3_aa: CASSEGTGGYNEQFF

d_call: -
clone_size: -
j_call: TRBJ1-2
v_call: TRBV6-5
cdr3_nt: TGTGCCAGCAGTCCAAACTCCTATGGCTACACCTTC
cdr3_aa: CASSPNSYGYTF

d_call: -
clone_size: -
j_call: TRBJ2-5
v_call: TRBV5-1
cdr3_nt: TGCGCCAGCAGCTTTCCCGGGTCCCCCGGTCTGGAGACCCAGTACTTC
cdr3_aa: CASSFPGSPGLETQYF

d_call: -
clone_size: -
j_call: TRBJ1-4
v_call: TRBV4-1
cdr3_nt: TGCGCCAGCAGCCAAGATCAAGGGAAACTGTTTTTT
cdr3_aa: CASSQDQGKLFF

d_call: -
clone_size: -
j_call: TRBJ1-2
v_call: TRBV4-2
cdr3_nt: TGTGCCAGCAGCCAAGGGGGCACTCCCGGGGGGCTCGGGGGCTACACCTTC
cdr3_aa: CASSQGGTPGGLGGYTF

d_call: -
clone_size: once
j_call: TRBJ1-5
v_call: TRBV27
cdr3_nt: TGTGCCAGCAGTTTGGGGGGGGTCGGTCAGCCCCAGCATTTT
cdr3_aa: CASSLGGVGQPQHF

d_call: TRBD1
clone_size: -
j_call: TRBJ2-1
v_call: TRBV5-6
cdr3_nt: TGTGCCAGCAGCTCCGAGGACAGGGCACGCAATGAGCAGTTCTTC
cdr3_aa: CASSSEDRARNEQFF

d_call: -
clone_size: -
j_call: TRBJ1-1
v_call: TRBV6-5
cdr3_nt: TGTGCCAGCAGTTACGTCAGGGGGAACACTGAAGCTTTCTTT
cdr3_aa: CASSYVRGNTEAFF

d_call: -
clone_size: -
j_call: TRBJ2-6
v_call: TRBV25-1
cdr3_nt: TGTGCCAGCACCTTGGGGGCTGGGGCCAACGTCCTGACTTTC
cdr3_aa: CASTLGAGANVLTF

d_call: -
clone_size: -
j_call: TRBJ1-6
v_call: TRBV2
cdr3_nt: TGTGCCAGCAGTGAAGAAGCTGGAGGGAATTCACCCCTCCACTTT
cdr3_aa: CASSEEAGGNSPLHF

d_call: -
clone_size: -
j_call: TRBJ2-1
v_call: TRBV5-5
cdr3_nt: TGTGCCAGCACCCACCCTCTTGACAATGAGCAGTTCTTC
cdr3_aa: CASTHPLDNEQFF

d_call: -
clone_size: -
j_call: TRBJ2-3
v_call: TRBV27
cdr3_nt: TGTGCCAGCAGTTCCCCGAGGGACACAGATACGCAGTATTTT
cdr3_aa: CASSSPRDTDTQYF

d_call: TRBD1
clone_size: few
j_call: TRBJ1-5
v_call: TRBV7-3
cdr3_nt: TGTGCCAGCAGCTGGGACAGGGGCCTTTCCATGAGCAATCAGCCCCAGCATTTT
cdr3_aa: CASSWDRGLSMSNQPQHF

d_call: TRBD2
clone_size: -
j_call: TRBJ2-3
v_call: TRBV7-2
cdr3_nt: TGTGCCAGCAGCCCAACAGGAGGCGGGGGAGATACGCAGTATTTT
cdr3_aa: CASSPTGGGGDTQYF

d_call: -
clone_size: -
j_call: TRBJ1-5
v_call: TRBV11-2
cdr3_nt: TGTGCCAGCAGCGTAGGCGTGGGCAATCAGCCCCAGCATTTT
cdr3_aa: CASSVGVGNQPQHF

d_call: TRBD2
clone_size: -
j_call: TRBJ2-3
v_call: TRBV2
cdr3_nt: TGTGCCAGCAGTGAAGGCGGGGGTAGCACAGATACGCAGTATTTT
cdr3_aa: CASSEGGGSTDTQYF

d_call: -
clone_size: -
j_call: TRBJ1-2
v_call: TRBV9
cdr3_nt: TGTGCCAGCAGCACCGGGGGGCCGGGGAACTATGGCTACACCTTC
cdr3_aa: CASSTGGPGNYGYTF

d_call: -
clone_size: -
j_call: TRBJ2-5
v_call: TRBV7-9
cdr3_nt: TGTGCCAGCAGCCCCGACACCGAAGAGACCCAGTACTTC
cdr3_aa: CASSPDTEETQYF

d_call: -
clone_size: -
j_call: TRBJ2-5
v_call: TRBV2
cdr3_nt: TGTGCCAGCAGTGTAAACTGGGAATTCCAAGAGACCCAGTACTTC
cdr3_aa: CASSVNWEFQETQYF

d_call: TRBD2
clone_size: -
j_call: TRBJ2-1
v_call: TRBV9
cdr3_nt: TGTGCCAGCAGCGTAGCGAGGGGCTTAGCGGGGGGATACAATGAGCAGTTCTTC
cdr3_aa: CASSVARGLAGGYNEQFF

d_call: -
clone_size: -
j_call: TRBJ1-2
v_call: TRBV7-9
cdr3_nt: TGTGCCAGCAGCTTAGTCCAGGGCTATGGCTACACCTTC
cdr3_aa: CASSLVQGYGYTF

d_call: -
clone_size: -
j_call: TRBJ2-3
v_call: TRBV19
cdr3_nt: TGTGCCAGTAGTATAGACCGTGCTAGCACAGATACGCAGTATTTT
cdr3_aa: CASSIDRASTDTQYF

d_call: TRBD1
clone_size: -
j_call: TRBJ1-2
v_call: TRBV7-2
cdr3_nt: TGTGCCAGCAGCTTAGTAGGGACAGGGGGCCTTGGCTATGGCTACACCTTC
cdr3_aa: CASSLVGTGGLGYGYTF

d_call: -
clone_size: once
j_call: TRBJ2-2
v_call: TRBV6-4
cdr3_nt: TGTGCCAGCAGTGACTCGACCGGGGAGCTGTTTTTT
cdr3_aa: CASSDSTGELFF

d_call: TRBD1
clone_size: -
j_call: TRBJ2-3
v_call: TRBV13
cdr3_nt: TGTGCCAGCAGCACCCGGGACAGCAGCACAGATACGCAGTATTTT
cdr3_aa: CASSTRDSSTDTQYF

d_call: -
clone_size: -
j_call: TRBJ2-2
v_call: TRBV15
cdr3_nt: TGTGCCACCAGCAGAGATCGAAGACTCGACACCGGGGAGCTGTTTTTT
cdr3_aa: CATSRDRRLDTGELFF

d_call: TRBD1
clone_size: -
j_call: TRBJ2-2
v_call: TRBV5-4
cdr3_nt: TGTGCCAGCAGCCAGGGGGCCCCGAGCACCGGGGAGCTGTTTTTT
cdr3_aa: CASSQGAPSTGELFF

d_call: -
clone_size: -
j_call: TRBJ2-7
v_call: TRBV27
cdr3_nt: TGTGCCAGCGGCCGGTCTGAGGCCTACGAGCAGTACTTC
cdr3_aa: CASGRSEAYEQYF

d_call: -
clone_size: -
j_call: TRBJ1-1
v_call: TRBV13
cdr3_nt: TGTGCCAGCAGCTTAGGTCGGTGGAACACTGAAGCTTTCTTT
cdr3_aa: CASSLGRWNTEAFF

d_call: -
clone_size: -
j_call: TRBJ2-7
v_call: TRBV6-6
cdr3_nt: TGTGCCAGCAGTTACAACGAGATACGCTACGAGCAGTACTTC
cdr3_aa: CASSYNEIRYEQYF

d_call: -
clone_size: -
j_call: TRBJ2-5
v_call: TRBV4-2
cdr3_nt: TGTGCCAGCAGCCAACAGCCACCTCAAGAGGATGAGACCCAGTACTTC
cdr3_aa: CASSQQPPQEDETQYF

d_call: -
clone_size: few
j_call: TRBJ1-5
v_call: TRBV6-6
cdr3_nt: TGTGCCAGCACCCTAAACGGGCATCTCTCGTATTTT
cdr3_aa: CASTLNGHLSYF

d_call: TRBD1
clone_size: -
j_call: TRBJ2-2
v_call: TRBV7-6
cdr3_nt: TGTGCCAGCAGACCTACAGGGGGAATCGGGGAGCTGTTTTTT
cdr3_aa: CASRPTGGIGELFF

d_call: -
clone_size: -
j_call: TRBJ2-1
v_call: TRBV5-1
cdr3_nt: TGCGCCAGCAGCTTAGCAGGCCCAGGGAGGCATGAGCAGTTCTTC
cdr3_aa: CASSLAGPGRHEQFF

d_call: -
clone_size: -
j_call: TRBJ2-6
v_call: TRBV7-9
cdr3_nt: TGTGCCAGCAGCCCTCGGGACTCTGGGGCCAACGTCTTGACTTTC
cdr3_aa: CASSPRDSGANVLTF

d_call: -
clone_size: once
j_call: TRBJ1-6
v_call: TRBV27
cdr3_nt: TGTGCCAGCAGTTCCCCCGGGGGGGGTGGTTCACCCCTCCACTTT
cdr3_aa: CASSSPGGGGSPLHF

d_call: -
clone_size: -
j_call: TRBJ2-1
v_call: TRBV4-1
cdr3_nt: TGCGCCAGCAGCCATGCCACAGGGTCTGAGCAGTTCTTC
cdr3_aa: CASSHATGSEQFF